This T cell receptor (beta chain) was recovered during a study of post-analysis software for immune sequencing data. Study details: Disease courses included relapsing-remitting, secondary progressive and progressive-relapsing multiple sclerosis.

The CDR3 sequence is 17 residues long. Germline-derived CDR1 and CDR2 are LGHNA and YNFKEQ. Trimming removed 0 bases from V and 5 bases from J; junction bases left unmatched: 6. The authors incorporated unique molecular identifiers into the TCR beta cDNA libraries. MiXCR, applied by TCRdb to the PCR reads, yields one record per CDR3 protein. The data hold approximately 350,000 distinct CDR3 sequences, with less than 35% observed a single time. Study-level points and caveats: Included in a set of several TRBV segments more frequent in patients than controls were TRBV5-6, TRBV5-1 and TRBV20-1. The F measure placed samples prepared in the same batch into strongly shared clusters.

Details on this clonotype: Its cognate antigen is unknown.

This receptor was obtained from a girl aged 10-17 years with multiple sclerosis. The V and J genes are TRBV4-2 and TRBJ2-4; 11 positions match TRBD2. The sequencing input was blood. The CDR3: CASSQEGSGGAQNIQYF. In DNA, the CDR3 is TGTGCCAGCAGCCAAGAAGGTAGCGGGGGGGCCCAAAACATTCAGTACTTC.